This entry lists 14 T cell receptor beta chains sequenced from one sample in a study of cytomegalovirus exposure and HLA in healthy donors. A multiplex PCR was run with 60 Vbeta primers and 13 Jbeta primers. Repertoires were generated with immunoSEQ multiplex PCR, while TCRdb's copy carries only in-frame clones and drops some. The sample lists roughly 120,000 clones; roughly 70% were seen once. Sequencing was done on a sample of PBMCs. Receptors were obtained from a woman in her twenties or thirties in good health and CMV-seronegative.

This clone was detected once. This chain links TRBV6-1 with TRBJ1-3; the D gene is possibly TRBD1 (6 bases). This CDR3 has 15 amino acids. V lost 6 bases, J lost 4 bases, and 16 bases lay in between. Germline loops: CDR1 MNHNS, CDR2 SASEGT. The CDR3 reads CASSTGIRVGNTIYF. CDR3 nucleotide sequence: TGTGCCAGCAGCACAGGGATCCGAGTGGGAAACACCATATATTTT.

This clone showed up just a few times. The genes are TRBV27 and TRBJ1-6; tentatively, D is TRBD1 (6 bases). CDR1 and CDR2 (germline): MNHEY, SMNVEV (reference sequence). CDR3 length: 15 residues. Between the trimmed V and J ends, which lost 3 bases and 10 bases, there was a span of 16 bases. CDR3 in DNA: TGTGCCAGCAGTTTCCGGGACAAGACCCAGTCACCCCTCCACTTT. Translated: CASSFRDKTQSPLHF.

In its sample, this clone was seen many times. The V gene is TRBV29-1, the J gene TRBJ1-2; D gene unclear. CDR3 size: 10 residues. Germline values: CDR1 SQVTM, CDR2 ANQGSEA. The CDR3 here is CTQWSYGYTF. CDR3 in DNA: TGCACCCAATGGAGCTATGGCTACACCTTC.

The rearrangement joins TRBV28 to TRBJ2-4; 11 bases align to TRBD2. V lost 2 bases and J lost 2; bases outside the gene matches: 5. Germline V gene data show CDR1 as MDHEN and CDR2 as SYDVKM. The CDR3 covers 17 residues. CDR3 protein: CASSLMGTSGPKNIQYF. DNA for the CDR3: TGTGCCAGCAGTTTAATGGGGACTAGCGGCCCCAAAAACATTCAGTACTTC.

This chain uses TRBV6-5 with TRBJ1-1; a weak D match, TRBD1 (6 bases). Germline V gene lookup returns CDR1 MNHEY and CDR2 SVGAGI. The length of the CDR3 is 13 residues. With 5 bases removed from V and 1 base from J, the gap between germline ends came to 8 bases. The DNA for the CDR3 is TGTGCCAGCAGTGAACAGGGGAACACTGAAGCTTTCTTT. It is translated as CASSEQGNTEAFF.

The CDR3 spells CASTRSQGNGYTF. In nucleotides, the CDR3 is TGTGCCAGCACCCGATCACAGGGGAATGGCTACACCTTC. The V gene is TRBV6-5, the J gene TRBJ1-2; 7 positions match TRBD1. The CDR3 covers 13 residues. Per the germline V gene, CDR1 is MNHEY and CDR2 is SVGAGI. J lost 6 bases, V lost 7 bases, and 8 bases had no gene match.

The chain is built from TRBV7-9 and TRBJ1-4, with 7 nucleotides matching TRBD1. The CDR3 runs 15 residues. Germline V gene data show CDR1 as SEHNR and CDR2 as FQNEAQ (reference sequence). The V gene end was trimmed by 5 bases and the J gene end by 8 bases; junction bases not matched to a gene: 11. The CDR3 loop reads CASSPPGQLGEKLFF. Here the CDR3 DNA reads TGTGCCAGCAGCCCTCCGGGACAGTTGGGGGAAAAACTGTTTTTT.

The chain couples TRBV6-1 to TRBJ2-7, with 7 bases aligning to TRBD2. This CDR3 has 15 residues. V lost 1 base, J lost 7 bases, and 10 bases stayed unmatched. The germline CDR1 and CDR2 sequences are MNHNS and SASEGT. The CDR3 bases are TGTGCCAGCAGTGAAGGTTGGAGTCGGCGGGGGGAGCAGTACTTC. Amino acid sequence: CASSEGWSRRGEQYF.

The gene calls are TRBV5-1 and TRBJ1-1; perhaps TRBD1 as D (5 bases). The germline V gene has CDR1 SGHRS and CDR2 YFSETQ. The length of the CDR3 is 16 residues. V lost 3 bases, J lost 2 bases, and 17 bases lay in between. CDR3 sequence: CASSSPSGVRNTEAFF. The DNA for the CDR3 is TGCGCCAGCAGCTCCCCCTCGGGGGTCCGAAACACTGAAGCTTTCTTT.

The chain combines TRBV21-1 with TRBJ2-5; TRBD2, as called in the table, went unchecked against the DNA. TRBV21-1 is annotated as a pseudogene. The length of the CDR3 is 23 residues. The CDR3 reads CASSKDIGKRPGLAGGYPQTQYF. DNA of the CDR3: TGTGCCAGCAGCAAAGATATAGGGAAGCGCCCGGGACTAGCGGGAGGATACCCCCAGACCCAGTACTTC.

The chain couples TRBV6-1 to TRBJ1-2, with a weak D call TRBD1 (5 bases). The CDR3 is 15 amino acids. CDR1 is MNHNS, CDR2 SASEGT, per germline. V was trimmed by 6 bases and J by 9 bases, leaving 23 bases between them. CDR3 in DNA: TGTGCCAGCAGCGGCACAGGTCCGACCAGAAACAGCTACACCTTC. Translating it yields CASSGTGPTRNSYTF.

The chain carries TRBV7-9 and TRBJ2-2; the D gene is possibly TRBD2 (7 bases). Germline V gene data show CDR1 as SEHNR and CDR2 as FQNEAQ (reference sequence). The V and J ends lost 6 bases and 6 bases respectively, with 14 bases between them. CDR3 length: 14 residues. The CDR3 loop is CASRRGGDPGELFF. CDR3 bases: TGTGCCAGCAGAAGGGGGGGCGACCCCGGGGAGCTGTTTTTT.

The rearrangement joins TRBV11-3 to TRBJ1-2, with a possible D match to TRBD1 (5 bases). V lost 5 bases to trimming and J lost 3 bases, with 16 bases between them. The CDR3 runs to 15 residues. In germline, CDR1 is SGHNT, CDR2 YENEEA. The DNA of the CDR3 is TGTGCCAGCAGCACCCGGGGGGGATCGGACTATGGCTACACCTTC. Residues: CASSTRGGSDYGYTF.

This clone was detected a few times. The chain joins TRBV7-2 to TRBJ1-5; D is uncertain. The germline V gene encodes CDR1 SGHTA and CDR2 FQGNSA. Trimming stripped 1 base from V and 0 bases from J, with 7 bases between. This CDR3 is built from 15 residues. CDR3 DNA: TGTGCCAGCAGCTTAGAAAGCTATAGCAATCAGCCCCAGCATTTT. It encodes CASSLESYSNQPQHF. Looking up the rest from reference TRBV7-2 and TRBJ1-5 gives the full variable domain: GAGVSQSPSNKVTEKGKDVELRCDPISGHTALYWYRQSLGQGLEFLIYFQGNSAPDKSGLPSDRFSAERTGGSVSTLTIQRTQQEDSAVYLCASSLESYSNQPQHFGDGTRLSIL.